This record covers a single T cell receptor (beta chain). Its antigen is as yet unknown. At one end, the junction sequence differs from germline, possibly due to a read error. The data were taken from a study of blood T cells in healthy people across ages. Study-wide results and caveats: As naive T cell percentage varied, TCR beta diversity correlated strongly with it.

Combining a sample-barcoded 5' primer with a J-beta primer mix, a second PCR ran for roughly 7 to 12 cycles. TCRdb passed the 5' RACE reads through MiXCR, listing each CDR3 protein once. There are about 900,000 distinct CDR3 sequences in the sample; roughly 52% occur only once, and roughly 13% lies in the top ten. CDR3 length equals 15 residues. CDR1 and CDR2 (germline): SGDLS, YYNGEE. The J gene is TRBJ2-3, the V gene TRBV9, with 8 bases identical to TRBD2. Sequenced sample: blood. The receptor was isolated from a man aged 25 to 45 in good health. In nucleotides, the CDR3 is TGTGCCAGCAGCCCCAGCGGGGGCGGCACAGATGCGCAGTATTTT. This gives the protein CASSPSGGGTDAQYF.